The present T cell receptor beta chain was sequenced within a study of T cell responses to AZD1222 COVID-19 vaccine. The study, taken as a whole, reports: Possibly, clonal diversity was underestimated; donors were largely white British and included more females. Nearly half of spike-specific TCRs reportedly target unmutated variant regions.

The assay was immunoSEQ multiplex PCR, and TCRdb's table has in-frame clones only and misses some. The sample holds about 140,000 clones; 90% are singletons and the top ten take 3.4%. There are 16 residues in the CDR3. Germline-derived CDR1 and CDR2 are SGHVS and FNYEAQ. V lost 3 bases and J lost 0; bases outside the gene matches: 3. For this clone: Its antigen is unknown. The identical CDR3 is also encoded by other nucleotide sequences in the sample.

This specimen consisted of peripheral blood, obtained on day 0 of AZD1222 vaccination. This rearrangement joins TRBV7-6 to TRBJ2-3; TRBD1 agrees at 10 bases. The sequence was obtained from an adult in good health. The CDR3 reads CASSFLGQGSTDTQYF. In nucleotides, the CDR3 is TGTGCCAGCAGCTTCCTGGGACAGGGGAGCACAGATACGCAGTATTTT.